The rows below give T cell receptor beta chains drawn from one sample of a study of OX40 agonist ivuxolimab in advanced cancers. The repertoire was sequenced with immunoSEQ multiplex PCR; TCRdb's copy has only in-frame clones and lacks some. This table has tens of thousands of clones, approximately 90% appearing once. The sequenced sample was CD4+ or CD8+ T cells sorted from blood, obtained in a trial of the OX40 agonist ivuxolimab. Every receptor here comes from an adult with an advanced solid tumor such as melanoma, head and neck, liver or kidney cancer. Both conserved end residues are part of each CDR3. The D gene is left open where the match is weak. Clone size is shown for a subset of rows, as once, few, many or a class of expanded clone.

V gene	J gene	clone size	D gene	CDR3 protein	CDR3 DNA
TRBV6-5	TRBJ1-5	once	-	CASSSRVYQPQHF	TGTGCCAGCAGTTCCAGGGTATATCAGCCCCAGCATTTT
TRBV7-9	TRBJ1-1	-	TRBD1	CASSADRGRMNTEAFF	TGTGCCAGCAGCGCTGACAGGGGTCGGATGAACACTGAAGCTTTCTTT
TRBV6-1	TRBJ1-6	-	TRBD1	CASSGADRGLSPLHF	TGTGCCAGCAGTGGTGCGGACAGGGGGCTCTCACCCCTCCACTTT
TRBV6-1	TRBJ1-1	-	TRBD1	CASSASSRQGNTEAFF	TGTGCCAGCAGTGCTAGCTCGAGACAGGGAAACACTGAAGCTTTCTTT
TRBV5-1	TRBJ1-3	-	-	CASSLGSSGNTIYF	TGCGCCAGCAGCCTTGGTAGTTCTGGAAACACCATATATTTT
TRBV5-1	TRBJ2-1	-	TRBD1	CASRSRGSGINEQFF	TGCGCCAGCAGGAGCAGGGGGAGTGGGATAAATGAGCAGTTCTTC
TRBV5-1	TRBJ1-1	-	-	CASSFRIGMNTEAFF	TGCGCCAGCAGCTTTCGTATAGGCATGAACACTGAAGCTTTCTTT
TRBV4-3	TRBJ1-1	-	-	CASSQAVNTEAFF	TGCGCCAGCAGCCAAGCTGTGAACACTGAAGCTTTCTTT
TRBV30	TRBJ1-1	-	-	CAWIGAKGGNTEAFF	TGTGCCTGGATTGGGGCTAAGGGGGGGAACACTGAAGCTTTCTTT
TRBV25-1	TRBJ2-1	-	TRBD2	CASQGQAGVPSSYNEQFF	TGTGCCAGTCAAGGACAAGCGGGAGTCCCAAGCTCCTACAATGAGCAGTTCTTC
TRBV28	TRBJ2-5	-	-	CASSLSYRETNF	TGTGCCAGCAGTTTAAGTTACAGGGAAACTAACTTC
TRBV7-9	TRBJ1-1	-	TRBD1	CASSKGQGNTEAFF	TGTGCCAGCAGCAAGGGACAGGGGAACACTGAAGCTTTCTTT
TRBV7-2	TRBJ1-2	-	-	CASSLAQGTARGYTF	TGTGCCAGCAGCTTAGCTCAGGGTACGGCTAGAGGCTACACCTTC
TRBV18	TRBJ1-5	once	-	CASSTGANSNQPQHF	TGTGCCAGCTCGACAGGAGCTAATAGCAATCAGCCCCAGCATTTT
TRBV20-1	TRBJ2-2	-	-	CSAMDTGELFF	TGCAGTGCTATGGACACCGGGGAGCTGTTTTTT
TRBV9	TRBJ2-3	-	-	CASSGLGLGGTDTQYF	TGTGCCAGCAGCGGACTGGGGCTAGGGGGCACAGATACGCAGTATTTT
TRBV7-8	TRBJ1-4	-	-	CASSLRQNHEKLFF	TGTGCCAGCAGCTTACGACAGAACCATGAAAAACTGTTTTTT
TRBV2	TRBJ2-1	-	-	CASSQRTEQFF	TGTGCCAGCAGTCAGCGTACGGAGCAGTTCTTC
TRBV30	TRBJ2-2	-	-	CASPKGDTGELFF	TGTGCCTCGCCGAAGGGAGACACCGGGGAGCTGTTTTTT
TRBV9	TRBJ1-6	-	-	CASSGEGQYNSPLHF	TGTGCCAGCAGCGGAGAGGGGCAGTATAATTCACCCCTCCACTTT
TRBV28	TRBJ2-1	-	-	CASSLIGGYNEQFF	TGTGCCAGCAGTTTGATTGGGGGCTACAATGAGCAGTTCTTC
TRBV5-5	TRBJ2-7	once	-	CASSFWKPYEQYF	TGTGCCAGCAGCTTCTGGAAACCCTACGAGCAGTACTTC
TRBV5-1	TRBJ1-1	-	-	CASRALLNTEAFF	TGCGCCAGCAGGGCCTTACTGAACACTGAAGCTTTCTTT
TRBV27	TRBJ1-5	-	-	CASRRWGNQPQHF	TGTGCCAGCAGACGGTGGGGCAATCAGCCCCAGCATTTT
TRBV18	TRBJ1-1	-	-	CASSPLEGKDTEAFF	TGTGCCAGCTCACCACTCGAGGGAAAGGACACTGAAGCTTTCTTT
TRBV5-7	TRBJ2-5	-	TRBD1	CASSLLQGFQETQYF	TGTGCCAGCAGCTTATTACAGGGGTTTCAAGAGACCCAGTACTTC
TRBV5-1	TRBJ1-2	-	TRBD1	CASRTGGLYGYTF	TGCGCCAGCAGAACAGGGGGGCTCTATGGCTACACCTTC
TRBV7-2	TRBJ1-4	-	-	CASSPRPGATNEKLFF	TGTGCCAGCAGCCCGCGTCCAGGGGCAACTAATGAAAAACTGTTTTTT
TRBV7-8	TRBJ2-2	-	-	CASSLFGSNTGELFF	TGTGCCAGCAGCTTATTCGGGTCGAACACCGGGGAGCTGTTTTTT
TRBV15	TRBJ2-2	once	-	CATSRVWTGELFF	TGTGCCACCAGCCGCGTTTGGACCGGGGAGCTGTTTTTT
TRBV18	TRBJ1-2	-	TRBD1	CASSPGQGKGGYGYTF	TGTGCCAGCTCACCGGGACAGGGGAAAGGAGGCTATGGCTACACCTTC
TRBV18	TRBJ2-7	-	TRBD1	CASSPQTGGGEQYF	TGTGCCAGCTCACCCCAGACAGGGGGCGGCGAGCAGTACTTC
TRBV28	TRBJ2-5	-	-	CASSPLKGPFQETQYF	TGTGCCAGCAGTCCCCTCAAGGGCCCGTTTCAAGAGACCCAGTACTTC
TRBV13	TRBJ1-2	-	TRBD1	CASSPRGGAGGDGYTF	TGTGCCAGCAGCCCTAGAGGGGGCGCAGGGGGTGACGGCTACACCTTC
TRBV7-2	TRBJ2-1	-	-	CASNYGGGGDNEQFF	TGTGCCAGCAACTATGGGGGTGGCGGTGACAATGAGCAGTTCTTC
TRBV27	TRBJ2-5	-	-	CASSRGQETQYF	TGTGCCAGCAGCCGAGGCCAAGAGACCCAGTACTTC
TRBV7-9	TRBJ1-1	-	-	CASSLAGSEAFF	TGTGCCAGCAGCTTAGCAGGATCGGAAGCTTTCTTT
TRBV5-4	TRBJ2-2	-	TRBD2	CASSLVSGSTGELFF	TGTGCCAGCAGCTTAGTAAGCGGGAGTACCGGGGAGCTGTTTTTT
TRBV6-4	TRBJ2-3	-	-	CASSAGEGSTDTQYF	TGTGCCAGCAGTGCCGGAGAGGGAAGCACAGATACGCAGTATTTT
TRBV7-2	TRBJ1-2	-	TRBD1	CASSPKTGGSGYTF	TGTGCCAGCAGCCCCAAGACAGGGGGCTCTGGCTACACCTTC
TRBV7-2	TRBJ2-7	-	TRBD1	CASSSLGRDRGYEQYF	TGTGCCAGCAGCTCACTAGGTCGGGACAGGGGATACGAGCAGTACTTC
TRBV29-1	TRBJ2-1	-	TRBD1	CSAGQGSYNEQFF	TGCAGCGCCGGACAGGGTTCCTACAATGAGCAGTTCTTC
TRBV15	TRBJ1-4	-	TRBD1	CATSRDLRQGAYNEKLFF	TGTGCCACCAGCAGAGATTTAAGGCAGGGGGCCTATAATGAAAAACTGTTTTTT
TRBV7-2	TRBJ2-5	-	-	CASSLVGTGYQETQYF	TGTGCCAGCAGCTTAGTAGGTACAGGGTACCAAGAGACCCAGTACTTC
TRBV4-3	TRBJ2-2	once	-	CASKPGGGGELFF	TGCGCCAGCAAACCAGGGGGGGGCGGGGAGCTGTTTTTT
TRBV11-3	TRBJ2-5	-	-	CASSLDRQQETQYF	TGTGCCAGCAGCTTGGACCGCCAACAGGAGACCCAGTACTTC
TRBV7-2	TRBJ1-2	-	-	CASSLLGSDYGYTF	TGTGCCAGCAGCTTACTAGGCTCCGACTATGGCTACACCTTC
TRBV5-1	TRBJ2-3	-	-	CASRSSSEDTQYF	TGCGCCAGCAGGTCTAGCTCCGAGGATACGCAGTATTTT
TRBV27	TRBJ1-6	-	-	CASSPGSNLNSPLHF	TGTGCCAGCAGTCCGGGGTCCAATCTCAATTCACCCCTCCACTTT
TRBV6-1	TRBJ1-4	few	TRBD1	CASTDRAVANEKLFF	TGTGCCAGTACGGACAGGGCGGTAGCTAATGAAAAACTGTTTTTT
TRBV7-6	TRBJ2-1	-	TRBD1	CASSFTGEGNNEQFF	TGTGCCAGCAGCTTTACAGGGGAAGGGAACAATGAGCAGTTCTTC
TRBV5-1	TRBJ2-4	once	-	CASSSENIQYF	TGCGCCAGCAGCTCAGAGAACATTCAGTACTTC
TRBV28	TRBJ1-2	-	-	CASSLLQNYGYTF	TGTGCCAGCAGTTTACTGCAAAACTATGGCTACACCTTC
TRBV9	TRBJ2-5	-	-	CASSVQGGQETQYF	TGTGCCAGCAGCGTTCAGGGGGGGCAAGAGACCCAGTACTTC